Listed below are T cell receptor beta chains from one sample, sequenced in a study of shared clonotypes between healthy human individuals. Measured with immunoSEQ multiplex PCR; TCRdb has only the in-frame clones, and not every one. The top ten hold approximately 25% of the sample, which has 95,000 to 120,000 clones, approximately 70% seen once. The sequenced sample consisted of memory CD8+ T cells sorted from blood. The receptors here all came from a woman in her twenties or thirties in good health. CDR3s include the opening cysteine and the closing phenylalanine or tryptophan. A D gene is named only where the DNA matches it firmly. The size of a clone is reported for some rows only, either as once, few or many, or as a class for expanded clones.

>.|14|TRBJ2-3|TRBD2|TRBV5-4
CASSPWRETDTQYF
>.|15|TRBJ2-7|TRBD2|TRBV27
CASKVAGGGTYEQYF
>.|15|TRBJ1-3|.|TRBV28
CASRKKLGFRDTIYF
>once|13|.|.|TRBV28
CARDLDRSYEQYF
>.|13|TRBJ2-1|TRBD2|TRBV7-6
CASALAHYNEQFF
>.|11|TRBJ2-3|.|TRBV6-5
CASRIADTQYF
>few|14|TRBJ1-1|TRBD1|TRBV19
CASRDREGGPEAFF
>.|15|TRBJ2-3|.|TRBV15
CATSSHGESTDTQYF
>.|14|TRBJ1-1|.|TRBV19
CASSILTLNTEAFF
>.|15|TRBJ2-7|.|TRBV6-6
CASSYSGGGSYEQYF
>.|18|TRBJ2-1|TRBD1|TRBV4-1
CASSQDLTGQGTYNEQFF
>.|14|TRBJ1-2|TRBD1|TRBV5-6
CASSLRWTGYGYTF
>.|13|TRBJ2-7|.|TRBV4-2
CASSQARGYEQYF
>.|14|TRBJ2-1|TRBD2|TRBV5-1
CASSIASGGYEQFF
>many|15|TRBJ2-7|TRBD2|TRBV6-1
CASDSGTSGPYEQYF
>.|16|TRBJ2-2|.|TRBV10-1
CASSERRDSNTGELFF
>.|12|.|.|TRBV25-1
CASSDRAYEQYF
>.|14|TRBJ2-7|.|TRBV13
CASSSSGLNYEQYF
>.|15|TRBJ2-7|.|TRBV7-9
CASSLRGRGADEQYF
>.|16|TRBJ1-2|.|TRBV7-8
CASSLDRLSGDYGYTF
>.|13|TRBJ2-4|TRBD1|TRBV5-6
CASSFGTGRIQYF
>.|14|TRBJ2-5|.|TRBV2
CASSPTSFGETQYF
>.|15|TRBJ2-7|TRBD1|TRBV25-1
CASSGFMDRFYEQYF
>.|14|TRBJ1-1|.|TRBV27
CASRPHRANTEAFF
>once|15|TRBJ2-7|TRBD2|TRBV6-1
CASSTSARITYEQYF
>.|15|TRBJ2-7|.|TRBV6-6
CASSYSATQKGEQYF
>.|15|TRBJ2-7|.|TRBV27
CASRRTAPPSYEQYF
>.|13|TRBJ2-7|.|TRBV6-4
CASNTGETNEQYF
>many|17|TRBJ1-4|TRBD1|TRBV5-4
CASSLATGGFSNEKLFF
>.|18|TRBJ1-4|.|TRBV28
CASSFTSGAQLLGEKLFF
>.|15|TRBJ1-5|TRBD1|TRBV2
CASRAEGARNQPQHF
>.|13|TRBJ1-2|TRBD1|TRBV5-8
CASSLQGSYGYTF
>.|15|TRBJ2-7|.|TRBV5-4
CASSPTGRDSYEQYF
>many|16|TRBJ2-2|TRBD2|TRBV6-4
CASSELAGDDTGELFF
>many|12|TRBJ1-1|TRBD1|TRBV23-1
CARAGGGTEAFF
>.|14|TRBJ2-1|.|TRBV28
CASTHYVRGNEQFF
>.|14|TRBJ2-7|.|TRBV19
CASSIVHSPYEQYF
>many|16|TRBJ2-7|.|TRBV2
CASSPNPDYGSYEQYF
>.|13|TRBJ1-2|.|TRBV28
CASRAPGLRGYTF
>.|15|TRBJ1-5|TRBD1|TRBV28
CASSFWTGGFQPQHF